The entry below gives a single T cell receptor beta chain sequence along with its context. The antigen remains unidentified. This table comes from immunoSEQ multiplex PCR, and its TCRdb copy is limited to in-frame clones, with some not included. This table holds tens of thousands of clones, about 91% found once. The data belong to a study of OX40 agonist ivuxolimab in advanced cancers. Turning to the study itself: An agonistic human IgG2 monoclonal antibody against OX40 (CD134) was given.

The CDR3 is made up of 14 amino acids. CDR1 and CDR2 from the germline V gene are MNHEY and SVGAGI. V was pared by 2 bases and J by 7 bases, with 15 bases between. The study's findings and limits: CD8+ T cells averaged more expanded clones than CD4+.

The material was CD4+ or CD8+ T cells sorted from blood, obtained in a trial of the OX40 agonist ivuxolimab. The rearrangement links TRBV6-5 to TRBJ2-7; no clear D gene. The clonotype originates from an adult with an advanced solid tumor such as melanoma, head and neck, liver or kidney cancer. For the CDR3, the DNA is TGTGCCAGCAGTTACGCTGCGCGAGACGTGGAGCAGTACTTC. Protein sequence: CASSYAARDVEQYF.